This note documents a single T cell receptor (beta chain) sequence. This specimen comes from a study of blood T cell repertoires in COVID-19. Whole-study context: Sources were T cells, B-cell-depleted T cells, or PBMCs; the material itself was cDNA or gDNA.

In the authors' methods: Cell counts per sample came from amplifying reference gene primers. Only in-frame clones appear in the TCRdb table, and some are missing; sequencing was by immunoSEQ multiplex PCR. V, J and clone size were drawn from that table, and D and trimming were deduced from the DNA. The profile shows some 200,000 clones, around 82% of them singletons. Enrollees, about 18 to 95 years old, lived in approximately 24 US areas. Cohorts were based on clinical histories the participants reported. The source material was PBMCs or T cells enriched from blood (not recorded which). The receptor comes from a woman aged 55 to 70 with acute COVID-19.

CDR3: CASSLKLTYEQYF. The CDR3, as DNA: TGCGCCAGCAGCTTGAAACTAACCTACGAGCAGTACTTC. The rearrangement uses TRBV5-1 and TRBJ2-7, with unresolved D. Germline assignment: CDR1 SGHRS and CDR2 YFSETQ. V shed 1 base and J shed 2 bases, with 7 bases lying between them. The CDR3 spans 13 residues.